The 11 T cell receptor beta chains listed next were all sequenced from one sample in a study of CD8+ T cells in alopecia areata. The treatment here: oral pan-JAK inhibitor, 5-10 mg twice daily. Extraction of RNA preceded its reverse transcription into cDNA, which served as the sequencing template. Clones were read by immunoSEQ multiplex PCR, and TCRdb kept only the in-frame ones, dropping some. The table records under 250,000 clones, approximately 72% of them present only once. The sequences come from CD4+ T cells sorted from blood, collected at week 44, from a patient treated with tofacitinib. The receptors come from a human donor with alopecia areata.

The chain is built from TRBV5-1 and TRBJ2-7; TRBD1 matches 9 bases. CDR1 and CDR2 from the germline V gene are SGHRS and YFSETQ. V shed 3 bases and J 3 bases; nucleotides not matched to a gene: 7. The CDR3 has 15 amino acids. CDR3 in amino acids: CASSSQGAPGYEQYF. CDR3 nucleotide sequence: TGCGCCAGCAGCTCACAGGGGGCTCCGGGCTACGAGCAGTACTTC.

This clone was observed a handful of times. This CDR3 is also generated by other DNA sequences in the sample. This sequence joins TRBV29-1 and TRBJ1-5, with D perhaps TRBD1 (6 bases). This CDR3 has 13 amino acids. V was clipped by 4 bases and J by 3 bases, with 10 bases between them. CDR1 and CDR2 from the germline V gene are SQVTM and ANQGSEA. The CDR3 is CSVADSPNQPQHF. CDR3 in DNA: TGCAGCGTTGCGGACAGCCCCAATCAGCCCCAGCATTTT.

This chain uses TRBV4-3 with TRBJ1-2; D gene ambiguous. The CDR3 consists of 13 residues. V dropped 2 bases and J dropped 4 bases, with 8 bases sitting between them. Germline V gene sequence: CDR1 LGHNA, CDR2 YSLEER. The CDR3, as DNA: TGCGCCAGCAGCCAACCAGGAAGCTATGGCTACACCTTC. It encodes CASSQPGSYGYTF.

The chain has TRBV29-1 and TRBJ1-1; 10 bases map to TRBD1. The CDR3 sequence is 14 residues long. Germline values: CDR1 SQVTM, CDR2 ANQGSEA. With V trimmed by 7 bases and J by 2 bases, 7 bases remained unmatched. CDR3 in DNA: TGCAGCGCTGTGGGGACAGGGGCTAACACTGAAGCTTTCTTT. Its translation is CSAVGTGANTEAFF.

V usage is TRBV7-2 and J usage is TRBJ2-7, with D perhaps TRBD1 (5 bases). Germline V CDR1 and CDR2: SGHTA, FQGNSA. The V end lost 5 bases, the J end lost 2 bases, and 16 bases lay between the germline ends. The CDR3 is 15 residues long. CDR3 in amino acids: CASSISRDGAYEQYF. The CDR3 nucleotides read TGTGCCAGCAGCATTAGCAGGGATGGGGCCTACGAGCAGTACTTC.

This rearrangement joins TRBV4-3 to TRBJ1-4; 9 nucleotides align to TRBD1. The germline CDR1 and CDR2 sequences are LGHNA and YSLEER. This CDR3 comprises 15 residues. Losses at the gene ends were 1 base for V and 7 bases for J; bases not matched to a gene: 4. The CDR3 loop reads CASSQGTGEGEKLFF. The CDR3 DNA reads as TGCGCCAGCAGCCAAGGGACAGGGGAAGGTGAAAAACTGTTTTTT.

The rearrangement uses TRBV27 and TRBJ2-4, with D possibly being TRBD1 (5 bases). The germline V gene encodes CDR1 MNHEY and CDR2 SMNVEV (reference sequence). V was clipped by 2 bases and J by 6 bases, with 8 bases between them. The CDR3 is made up of 13 amino acids. CDR3 DNA: TGTGCCAGCAGTTTACAGGGTGTAAACATTCAGTACTTC. Encoded protein: CASSLQGVNIQYF.

This chain joins TRBV7-2 and TRBJ2-5; D is possibly TRBD2 (5 bases). Germline assignment: CDR1 SGHTA and CDR2 FQGNSA. The CDR3 sequence is 11 residues long. The V end was cut by 6 bases, the J end by 5 bases, with 7 bases between. In DNA form, the CDR3 reads TGTGCCAGCAGGGGGAGTGAGACCCAGTACTTC. Protein: CASRGSETQYF.

J is TRBJ1-6 and V is TRBV9; D unclear. Germline V gene sequence: CDR1 SGDLS, CDR2 YYNGEE. The CDR3 has 13 residues. The ends were cut back, 4 bases at V and 7 bases at J, with 9 bases in the middle. The CDR3 coding sequence is TGTGCCAGCAGCTCATCAGAAAATTCACCCCTCCACTTT. Its protein is CASSSSENSPLHF.

This chain joins TRBV6-1 and TRBJ2-2; tentatively, D is TRBD1 (6 bases). Germline CDR1 and CDR2: MNHNS and SASEGT. CDR3 length: 14 amino acids. The V end was cut by 6 bases, the J end by 2 bases, with 10 bases between. The CDR3 region has the DNA TGTGCCAGCAGGAGGGACACCAACACCGGGGAGCTGTTTTTT. Translating it yields CASRRDTNTGELFF.

The chain carries TRBV9 and TRBJ2-7; TRBD2 agrees at 11 bases. The V gene end was trimmed by 0 bases and the J gene end by 2 bases; junction bases not matched to a gene: 4. The germline gives CDR1 SGDLS, CDR2 YYNGEE. The CDR3 is made up of 16 amino acids. CDR3 sequence: CASSVGGTSGAYEQYF. CDR3 nucleotide sequence: TGTGCCAGCAGCGTAGGTGGGACTAGCGGAGCCTACGAGCAGTACTTC.